The entry that follows covers one TCR beta chain sequence. This receptor's antigen is unknown. No per-base quality is available; no much larger clone lies one base away. The record originates from a study of blood T cell repertoires in COVID-19 (dated by TCRdb to between 2020 and 2021). Background on the whole study: Samples from collaborators originated in the United States, Italy and Spain and spanned both the acute and convalescent phases of COVID-19. The prospective study material was composed of cDNA or gDNA derived from T cells, B-cell-depleted T cells, or PBMCs. Deeply sampled blood TCRbeta repertoires from subjects exposed to, actively infected with, or recovered from COVID-19 were included in the dataset. The repertoires were released in a freely available public database intended as a resource for research on the immune response to SARS-CoV-2. The samples were drawn from two sources: the first 160 participants of the ongoing ImmuneRACE study, and 1,254 subjects contributed by 6 global collaborators. Nearly every sample came with metadata listing a de-identified subject ID, COVID-19 status, age in years and sex. HLA class I and class II types, where available, came from metadata supplied by the sample provider rather than from assay-based typing.

At the junction V is shortened by 4 bases and J by 3 bases; bases outside the gene matches: 9. The CDR3 sequence holds 15 residues, the cysteine and phenylalanine included. Only the CDR3 DNA is retained, 45 bases long and in frame from the first base. The germline V gene sets CDR1 to SGHDT and CDR2 to YYEEEE. The study at large found these results: The quantity of clinical and demographic metadata differed by source and by participant and was supplied without curation.

TCRbeta CDR3 regions were amplified from genomic DNA by means of the immunoSEQ Assay, a bias-controlled multiplex PCR. In the paper's pipeline: Nucleated cell counts per sample were estimated from amplification of reference gene primers within the assay. Sequence reads were collapsed and filtered to measure the absolute abundance of every unique TCRbeta CDR3 rearrangement. For each sample, productive Simpson clonality was calculated by taking the square root of Simpson's diversity index across productive rearrangements. TCRdb obtained this table from immuneACCESS and retained in-frame rearrangements with V and J assigned. These tables miss some clones; where compared with another copy, unresolved V genes account for less than half of the shortfall, and the remainder is unexplained. The DNA gave D and trimming, while V, J and clone size come from that table. The sample has hundreds of thousands of clones on record, roughly 90% of them singletons. Together, the top ten hold around 0.93% of the sample.

In Seattle, one collaborating source enrolled patients while the infection was active and tracked those patients longitudinally over the course of disease. The collaborating institutions used their own protocols to collect whole blood in K2EDTA tubes. For TCRbeta analysis, collaborator samples were shipped as frozen whole blood, as isolated PBMCs, or as DNA extracted from either sample type. Recombination linked TRBV5-6 to TRBJ2-5, with TRBD1 matching 7 junction bases. The receptor's source is a woman aged 40 to 50 with COVID-19, enrolled during active disease. The specimen was peripheral blood. The CDR3 region reads CASSGTLGTEETQYF. DNA sequence: TGTGCCAGCAGCGGGACCTTGGGGACAGAAGAGACCCAGTACTTC.